Sequencing of this T cell receptor (beta chain) was carried out in a study of a mutant IDH1 vaccine in newly diagnosed glioma. Across the study: Treatment recipients were approximately 60% male and about 40% female, and their mean age was around 40 years.

Indicated time point: baseline, week 1 (first vaccination visit). Treatment given: pre-vaccination baseline after standard-of-care therapy. On this clone: The antigen remains undetermined.

The assay was immunoSEQ multiplex PCR, and TCRdb's table has in-frame clones only and misses some. The sample lists just under 95,000 clones; approximately 83% were seen once. Study results and caveats: Evidence of vaccine-induced immune responses was documented in 80% to 95% of patients.

Trimming took 4 bases from V and 3 from J, leaving 13 bases between them. The CDR3 has 16 amino acids. The germline V gene encodes CDR1 MNHEY and CDR2 SVGAGI. This TCR was sampled from a woman in her forties or fifties with glioma. V gene TRBV6-5 combines with J gene TRBJ1-6; TRBD1 might be the D (6 bases). The starting material was PBMCs, obtained from a glioma patient treated with radiotherapy, temozolomide or both. CDR3 sequence: CASSSDSIDYNSPLHF. The CDR3 DNA reads as TGTGCCAGCAGTTCGGACAGTATTGACTATAATTCACCCCTCCACTTT.